The text below deals with one TCR beta chain. Its antigen is currently unknown. Measured with immunoSEQ multiplex PCR; TCRdb has only the in-frame clones, and not every one. The profile shows some 170,000 clones, 80% to 95% of them singletons. Germline assignment: CDR1 MGHRA and CDR2 YSYEKL. The CDR3 is made up of 16 amino acids. V shed 1 base and J 1 base; nucleotides not matched to a gene: 6. This sample is part of a study of T cell responses to AZD1222 COVID-19 vaccine. Study findings and constraints: Close to half of spike-specific TCRs reportedly recognize unmutated variant regions.

This TCR came from an adult who received the MenACWY meningococcal vaccine as a control. The starting material was peripheral blood, obtained 28 days after the second dose of the MenACWY control vaccine. This chain links TRBV4-1 with TRBJ1-2; 7 nucleotides agree with TRBD1. The CDR3: CASSQVSTGVNYGYTF. DNA for the CDR3: TGCGCCAGCAGCCAAGTATCCACAGGGGTTAACTATGGCTACACCTTC.